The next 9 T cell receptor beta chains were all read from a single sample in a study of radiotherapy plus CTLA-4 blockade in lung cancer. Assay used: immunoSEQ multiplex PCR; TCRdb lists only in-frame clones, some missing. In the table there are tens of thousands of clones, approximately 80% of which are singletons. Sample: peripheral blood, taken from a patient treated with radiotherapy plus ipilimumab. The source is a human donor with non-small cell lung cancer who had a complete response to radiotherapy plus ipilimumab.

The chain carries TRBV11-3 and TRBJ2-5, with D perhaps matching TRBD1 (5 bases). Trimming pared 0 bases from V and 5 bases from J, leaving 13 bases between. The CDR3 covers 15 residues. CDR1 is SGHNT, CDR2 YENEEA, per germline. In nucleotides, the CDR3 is TGTGCCAGCAGCTTAGAAGGCAGGGTAGGGGAGACCCAGTACTTC. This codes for CASSLEGRVGETQYF.

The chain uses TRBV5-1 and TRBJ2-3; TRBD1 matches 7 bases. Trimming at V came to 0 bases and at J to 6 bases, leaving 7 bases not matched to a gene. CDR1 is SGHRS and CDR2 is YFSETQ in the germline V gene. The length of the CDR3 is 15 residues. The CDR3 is CASSLGGGRQDTQYF. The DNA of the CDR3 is TGCGCCAGCAGCTTGGGAGGGGGCCGCCAGGATACGCAGTATTTT. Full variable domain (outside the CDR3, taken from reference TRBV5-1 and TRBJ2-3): KAGVTQTPRYLIKTRGQQVTLSCSPISGHRSVSWYQQTPGQGLQFLFEYFSETQRNKGNFPGRFSGRQFSNSRSEMNVSTLELGDSALYLCASSLGGGRQDTQYFGPGTRLTVL.

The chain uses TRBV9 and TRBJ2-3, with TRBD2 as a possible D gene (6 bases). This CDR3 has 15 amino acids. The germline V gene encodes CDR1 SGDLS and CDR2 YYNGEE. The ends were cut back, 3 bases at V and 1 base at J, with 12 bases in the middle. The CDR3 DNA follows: TGTGCCAGCAGCGCCCATCTAGCGCGCACAGATACGCAGTATTTT. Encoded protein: CASSAHLARTDTQYF.

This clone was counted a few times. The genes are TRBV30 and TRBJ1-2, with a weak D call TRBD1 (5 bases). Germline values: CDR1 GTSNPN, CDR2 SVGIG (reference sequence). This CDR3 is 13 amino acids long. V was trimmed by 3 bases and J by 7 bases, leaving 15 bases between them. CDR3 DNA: TGTGCCTGGAGGCCAGGGCCCGGAGGTGGCTACACCTTC. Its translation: CAWRPGPGGGYTF.

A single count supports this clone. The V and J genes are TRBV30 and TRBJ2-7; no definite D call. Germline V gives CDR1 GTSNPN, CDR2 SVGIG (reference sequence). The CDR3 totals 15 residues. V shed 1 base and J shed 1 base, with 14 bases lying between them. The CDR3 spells CAWSEGARISYEQYF. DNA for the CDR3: TGTGCCTGGAGTGAGGGTGCGAGGATTTCCTACGAGCAGTACTTC.

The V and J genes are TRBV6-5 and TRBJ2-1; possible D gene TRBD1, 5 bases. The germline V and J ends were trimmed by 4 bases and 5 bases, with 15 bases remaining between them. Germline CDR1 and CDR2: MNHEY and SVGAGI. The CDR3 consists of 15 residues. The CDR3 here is CASSLGRGPNNEQFF. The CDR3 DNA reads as TGTGCCAGCAGTTTGGGTAGGGGCCCCAACAATGAGCAGTTCTTC.

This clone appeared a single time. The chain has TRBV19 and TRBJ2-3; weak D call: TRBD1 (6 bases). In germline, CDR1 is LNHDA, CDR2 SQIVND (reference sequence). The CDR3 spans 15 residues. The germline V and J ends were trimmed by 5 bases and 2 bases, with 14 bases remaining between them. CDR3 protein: CASSSRTDFTDTQYF. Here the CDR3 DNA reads TGTGCCAGTAGTTCAAGGACAGATTTCACAGATACGCAGTATTTT.

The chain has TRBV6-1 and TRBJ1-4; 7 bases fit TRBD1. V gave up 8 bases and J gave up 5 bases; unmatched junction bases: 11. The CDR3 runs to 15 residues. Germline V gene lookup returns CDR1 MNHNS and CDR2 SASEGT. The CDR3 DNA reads TGTGCCAGCGGCTCACAGGGGATCGGGAATGAAAAACTGTTTTTT. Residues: CASGSQGIGNEKLFF.

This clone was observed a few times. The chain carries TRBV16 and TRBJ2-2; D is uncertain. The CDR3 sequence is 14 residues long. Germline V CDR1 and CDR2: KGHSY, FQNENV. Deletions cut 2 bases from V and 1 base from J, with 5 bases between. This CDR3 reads CASSQEWNTGELFF. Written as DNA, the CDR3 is TGTGCCAGCAGCCAAGAATGGAACACCGGGGAGCTGTTTTTT.